This is a list of T cell receptor beta chains from one sample in a study of T cells of healthy individuals. MiXCR, run by TCRdb on the 5' RACE reads, gives a single entry per CDR3 protein. The sample holds some 41,000 distinct CDR3 sequences, about 4.2% seen once. The receptor set was obtained from a human donor in good health. Both conserved end residues are part of each CDR3. D genes are given only for firm matches. The size entry is marked missing in some rows and otherwise reads once, few, many or a size class.

v_gene	d_gene	abundance	j_gene	CDR3nt	CDR3aa
TRBV12-3/TRBV12-4	TRBD1	many	TRBJ1-2	TGTGCCAGCAGTTACAAACAGGGGAATGGCTACACCTTC	CASSYKQGNGYTF
TRBV11-2	TRBD2	many	TRBJ2-3	TGTGCCAGCAGCTCCGAGACTAGCGGGAGCACAGATACGCAGTATTTT	CASSSETSGSTDTQYF
TRBV20-1	TRBD1	few	TRBJ2-3	TGCAGTGCTAGAGGCTCCCGGGACAGGGTCTTGGGAGGCACAGATACGCAGTATTTT	CSARGSRDRVLGGTDTQYF
TRBV7-8	NA	many	TRBJ2-7	TGTGCCAGCAGCTTAGCACCCTGGGGGGACGAGCAGTACTTC	CASSLAPWGDEQYF
TRBV12-3/TRBV12-4	NA	few	TRBJ1-6	TGTGCCAGCAGCATCACAGGGCAAGAATCACCCCTCCACTTT	CASSITGQESPLHF
TRBV10-1	TRBD1	many	TRBJ2-2	TGCGCCAGCAGTATCGACAGGGTAGGAGAGCTGTTTTTT	CASSIDRVGELFF
TRBV5-1	TRBD1	many	TRBJ1-1	TGCGCCAGCAGCACCGGACAGGGGCCAACGAACACTGAAGCTTTCTTT	CASSTGQGPTNTEAFF
TRBV12-3/TRBV12-4	NA	many	TRBJ1-5	TGTGCCAGCAGGAAACAGGGCAGCAATCAGCCCCAGCATTTT	CASRKQGSNQPQHF
TRBV20-1	NA	NA	TRBJ1-2	TGCAGTGCTAGTTTTACCTTCTATGGCTACACCTTC	CSASFTFYGYTF
TRBV2	NA	few	TRBJ1-5	TGTGCCAGCAGTCCAGGGAATCAGCCCCAGCATTTT	CASSPGNQPQHF
TRBV2	NA	NA	TRBJ1-1	TGTGCCAGCATCGATGGTTTTAGCACTGAAGCTTTCTTT	CASIDGFSTEAFF
TRBV6-1	TRBD1	NA	TRBJ1-5	TGTGCCAGCACCGGGACAGACCATCAGCCCCAGCATTTT	CASTGTDHQPQHF
TRBV7-4	TRBD1	many	TRBJ2-7	TGTGCCAGCAGCTTAGGGGAGAGGGGACAGCTACTACACGAGCAGTACTTC	CASSLGERGQLLHEQYF
TRBV13	TRBD2	many	TRBJ2-5	TGTGCCAGCAGCTTTCCGGGACTAGCGGGAGTGGAGACCCAGTACTTC	CASSFPGLAGVETQYF
TRBV4-1	NA	many	TRBJ1-5	TGCGCCAGCAGCCACCATATCAGCCAGCCCCAGCATTTT	CASSHHISQPQHF
TRBV2	TRBD1	NA	TRBJ1-5	TGTGCCAGCCGGACAGGGGTAGGTCAGCCCCAGCATTTT	CASRTGVGQPQHF
TRBV6-1	TRBD2	many	TRBJ2-3	TGTGCCAGCAGTGAAGACGGGGGGGCCGAAACGCAGTATTTT	CASSEDGGAETQYF
TRBV4-1	TRBD1	NA	TRBJ1-1	TGCGCCAGCAGCCCAGGACAGGGACAGGCGAACACTGAAGCTTTCTTT	CASSPGQGQANTEAFF
TRBV5-1	TRBD2	NA	TRBJ2-3	TGCGCCAGCAGCTTGGGAACGGGAGGGCTGGATACGCAGTATTTT	CASSLGTGGLDTQYF
TRBV5-5	NA	many	TRBJ1-1	TGTGCCAGCAGCTGGAGTACGGGTTCCAGTAGGACTGAAGCTTTCTTT	CASSWSTGSSRTEAFF
TRBV5-4	NA	many	TRBJ2-7	TGTGCCAGCAGCTCCGACCTATACGAGCAGTACTTC	CASSSDLYEQYF
TRBV11-3	TRBD2	many	TRBJ2-1	TGTGCCAGCAGCTTCGCGGCACTCGGGGGGGATGAGCAGTTCTTC	CASSFAALGGDEQFF
TRBV9	NA	few	TRBJ2-3	TGTGCCAGCAGCGTAAATATAGGCACAGATACGCAGTATTTT	CASSVNIGTDTQYF
TRBV11-2	NA	many	TRBJ1-1	TGTGCCAGCAGCTCCGAAGAAGCTTTCTTT	CASSSEEAFF
TRBV24-1	NA	many	TRBJ2-3	TGTGCCACCAGTGAACGGGGTGTTGGATATACGCAGTATTTT	CATSERGVGYTQYF
TRBV11-2	NA	many	TRBJ2-5	TGTGCCAGCAGCTTAGTGTTATCGGCGGGGGAGACCCAGTACTTC	CASSLVLSAGETQYF
TRBV2	NA	many	TRBJ2-7	TGTGCCAACCGACTAGCCTACGAGCAGTACTTC	CANRLAYEQYF
TRBV7-9	NA	many	TRBJ1-2	TGTGCCAGCAGCTTATCAGGGGACACACTCGGGGATGGCTACACCTTC	CASSLSGDTLGDGYTF
TRBV4-1	NA	few	TRBJ1-5	TGCGCCAGCAGCCAATCTGCAGTCTCAACGAGTGGTCAGCCCCAGCATTTT	CASSQSAVSTSGQPQHF
TRBV4-3	TRBD2	many	TRBJ2-7	TGCGCCAGCAGCCATCCGCCCTGGACTAGCGGGAGCTCAACCTACGAGCAGTACTTC	CASSHPPWTSGSSTYEQYF
TRBV2	TRBD2	many	TRBJ2-3	TGTGCCAGCAGTGATTTGGGACTAGCGGTTATTGGGGATACGCAGTATTTT	CASSDLGLAVIGDTQYF
TRBV7-2	NA	many	TRBJ2-1	TGTGCCAGCAGCTTAGTGATAGTTTACAATGAGCAGTTCTTC	CASSLVIVYNEQFF
TRBV6-6	TRBD1	few	TRBJ2-3	TGTGCCAGCAGCAGACAGGGGGAGACAGATACGCAGTATTTT	CASSRQGETDTQYF
TRBV6-1	TRBD1	many	TRBJ1-5	TGTGCCAGCCTGCGGGACAGTAATCAGCCCCAGCATTTT	CASLRDSNQPQHF
TRBV29-1	TRBD1	few	TRBJ2-2	TGCAGCGTGGGACAGGGGGCGAACACCGGGGAGCTGTTTTTT	CSVGQGANTGELFF
TRBV11-3	NA	many	TRBJ2-1	TGTGCCAGCAGCACAAGCGGGTACAATGAGCAGTTCTTC	CASSTSGYNEQFF
TRBV7-2	TRBD2	NA	TRBJ2-7	TGTGCCAGCAGCTTAGTAGCGGGGTTCTCCTACGAGCAGTACTTC	CASSLVAGFSYEQYF
TRBV5-5	NA	few	TRBJ1-1	TGTGCCAGCACCCTGGACATATTGAACACTGAAGCTTTCTTT	CASTLDILNTEAFF
TRBV6-2/TRBV6-3	NA	NA	TRBJ2-1	TGTGCCAGCTGCCCCCGGGGGGCGAGTAAGTTCTTC	CASCPRGASKFF
TRBV20-1	NA	many	TRBJ2-5	TGCAGTGCAGAGGTTCTGGGAATGGAGACCCAGTACTTC	CSAEVLGMETQYF
TRBV7-2	NA	many	TRBJ2-1	TGTGCCAGCAGCCCTGACGCGCAGGTCTCCTACAATGAGCAGTTCTTC	CASSPDAQVSYNEQFF
TRBV5-1	TRBD2	many	TRBJ2-2	TGCGCCAGCAGCCTCGGGGGGACTAGCGGGAGGATGGAGCTGTTTTTT	CASSLGGTSGRMELFF
TRBV20-1	NA	many	TRBJ1-1	TGCAGTGCTAGCCTCCCCTTACAGGGGAACACTGAAGCTTTCTTT	CSASLPLQGNTEAFF
TRBV2	NA	NA	TRBJ1-2	TGTGCCAGCAGCCGGGGCCCGGCCTTAGGCTACACCTTC	CASSRGPALGYTF
TRBV14	NA	many	TRBJ1-1	TGTGCCAGCAGCTACACTCAGGGGACTGAAGCTTTCTTT	CASSYTQGTEAFF
TRBV28	NA	many	TRBJ1-2	TGTGCCAGCAGTAATGGAGCTTTCGGCTACACCTTC	CASSNGAFGYTF
TRBV20-1	TRBD2	many	TRBJ2-1	TGCAGTGCAAGACTAGCGGGCCCAGGGTACAATGAGCAGTTCTTC	CSARLAGPGYNEQFF
TRBV5-8	NA	medium-sized	TRBJ1-2	TGTGCCAGCAGCTTGGGCCGCCTCAGGGATGGCTACACCTTC	CASSLGRLRDGYTF
TRBV28	NA	many	TRBJ2-7	TGTGCCAGCCAAGGGGGGGGCAGGGAGCAGTACTTC	CASQGGGREQYF
TRBV12-3/TRBV12-4	TRBD2	many	TRBJ2-1	TGTGCCAGCAGTTTTCTAGCGGGGAACAATGAGCAGTTCTTC	CASSFLAGNNEQFF
TRBV7-2	NA	many	TRBJ2-1	TGTGCCAGCAGCCCAAGGTGGGACGGCAATGAGCAGTTCTTC	CASSPRWDGNEQFF
TRBV6-2/TRBV6-3	TRBD2	many	TRBJ2-3	TGTGCCAGCAGTTTGACGGGAGGGCCCTCAGATACGCAGTATTTT	CASSLTGGPSDTQYF